The present TCR beta chain was sequenced within a study of CD8 T cells in Susac syndrome. Study-wide results and caveats: An acknowledgment was made by the study that its TCR sequencing and HLA analysis involved relatively few individuals.

CD8+ and CD4+ blood T cells underwent TCR beta sequencing. Negative isolation was used for CD8+ and CD4+ T cells and FACS enrichment for TEMRA cells. CDR1 and CDR2 from the germline V gene are SGHVS and FQNEAQ. This CDR3 is built from 17 residues. After removal of 5 bases from V and 1 base from J, the junction contained 6 bases not matched to a gene. The authors reverse transcribed roughly 0.5 to 1 ug RNA with random hexamers. The immunoSEQ assay covered 54 Vbeta and 13 Jbeta segments for CDR3. TCRdb fed the immunoSEQ multiplex PCR reads into MiXCR, producing one record per CDR3 protein. The sample carries about 290,000 distinct CDR3 sequences, around nine tenths recorded once. To note about this clonotype: The antigen is unknown.

The receptor's source is a human donor with multiple sclerosis. The chain is built from TRBV7-8 and TRBJ2-7; 15 nucleotides align to TRBD2. Sequenced material: CD8+ T cells from PBMCs. In DNA form, the CDR3 reads TGTGCCAGCAGCGCGGGACTAGCGGGGGGTTTGTCCTACGAGCAGTACTTC. This encodes CASSAGLAGGLSYEQYF.